The rows below give T cell receptor beta chains drawn from one sample of a study of blood T cell repertoires in COVID-19. Assay used: immunoSEQ multiplex PCR; TCRdb lists only in-frame clones, some missing. The repertoire holds hundreds of thousands of clones, with 80% to 90% as singletons. Sequencing used PBMCs or T cells enriched from blood (not recorded which). The receptors stem from a man younger than 40 who had recovered from COVID-19. Each CDR3 is given with its conserved first and last residue. A D gene is named only where the DNA matches it firmly. Some rows have no size entry. The others give once, few or many, or a class for an expanded clone.

clone_size	v_call	d_call	j_call	cdr3_nt	cdr3_aa
-	TRBV27	-	TRBJ1-2	TGTGCCAGCAGTTTACTGTCTTCCGGGAACTATGGCTACACCTTC	CASSLLSSGNYGYTF
-	TRBV5-6	-	TRBJ1-3	TGTGCCAGCAGCCACGACTTCTCTGGAAACACCATATATTTT	CASSHDFSGNTIYF
-	TRBV3-1/TRBV3-2	-	TRBJ1-1	TGTGCCAGCAGCGACACTGGGGGGACGGCTTTCTTT	CASSDTGGTAFF
-	TRBV11-3	TRBD1	TRBJ1-1	TGTGCCAGCAGCGCACGGACAGGGGCGAACACTGAAGCTTTCTTT	CASSARTGANTEAFF
-	TRBV7-8	-	TRBJ2-1	TGTGCCAGCAGCTTAGCACCCTACTACAATGAGCAGTTCTTC	CASSLAPYYNEQFF
-	TRBV5-5	-	TRBJ1-4	TGTGCCAGCAGTCTAACGGTTCCGACTAATGAAAAACTGTTTTTT	CASSLTVPTNEKLFF
-	TRBV11-2	TRBD2	TRBJ2-5	TGTGCCAGCAGCTTGCGGAACGGGGGGGGAGAGGAGACCCAGTACTTC	CASSLRNGGGEETQYF
-	TRBV4-3	-	TRBJ2-3	TGCGCCAGCAGCCAAGAAACAGGGAATACGCAGTATTTT	CASSQETGNTQYF
-	TRBV5-5	TRBD1	TRBJ1-6	TGTGCCAGCAGCCCCCGGCCCGGGACAGGGAATTCACCCCTCCACTTT	CASSPRPGTGNSPLHF
-	TRBV5-4	TRBD1	TRBJ2-5	TGTGCCAGCAGCACCGGGACAGGGGTGGAAGTGACCCAGTACTTC	CASSTGTGVEVTQYF
-	TRBV5-4	-	TRBJ2-7	TGTGCCAGCAGCTTGGGGAGCTCTAGCCACCACGAGCAGTACTTC	CASSLGSSSHHEQYF
-	TRBV7-8	TRBD1	TRBJ1-2	TGTGCCAGCAGCTTAGTCGGGCAGGGGGCTGACTATGGCTACACCTTC	CASSLVGQGADYGYTF
once	TRBV3-1/TRBV3-2	TRBD1	TRBJ1-5	TGTGCCAGCAGCCAAGGTTTAGGGGGCGATCAGCCCCAGCATTTT	CASSQGLGGDQPQHF
-	TRBV7-3	-	TRBJ2-3	TGTGCCAGCAGCCCAGGTTCCGGTACGCAGTATTTT	CASSPGSGTQYF
-	TRBV5-4	-	TRBJ1-2	TGTGCCAGCAGCTCTTACTATGGCTACACCTTC	CASSSYYGYTF
once	TRBV5-1	-	TRBJ1-1	TGCGCCAGCAGCTCACAGGGTTTGAACACTGAAGCTTTCTTT	CASSSQGLNTEAFF
-	TRBV5-4	TRBD2	TRBJ2-5	TGTGCCAGCAGCTCTCCGGGACTAGCGGGGGAAGAGACCCAGTACTTC	CASSSPGLAGEETQYF
-	TRBV28	TRBD1	TRBJ2-7	TGTGCCAGCAGCTCATACGGACAGGGAGTACGGGAGCAGTACTTC	CASSSYGQGVREQYF
-	TRBV7-8	-	TRBJ2-3	TGTGCCAGCAGCTTAGTTTCGGGGGGCCACAGAGATACGCAGTATTTT	CASSLVSGGHRDTQYF
-	TRBV5-1	-	TRBJ1-3	TGCGCCAGCAGCCTGGGTCTGGAGGGAAACACCATATATTTT	CASSLGLEGNTIYF
-	TRBV7-3	TRBD2	TRBJ2-3	TGTGCCAGCAGCCGACTAGCGGGGTTCACAGATACGCAGTATTTT	CASSRLAGFTDTQYF
-	TRBV30	-	TRBJ1-6	TGTGCCTGGCGGGTATACGGGTCGGCGAGTTCACCCCTCCACTTT	CAWRVYGSASSPLHF
-	TRBV12-3/TRBV12-4	-	TRBJ2-3	TGTGCCAGCAGTCCCAGGAACACAGATACGCAGTATTTT	CASSPRNTDTQYF
once	TRBV6-5	-	TRBJ1-3	TGTGCCAGCAGTTACTCGAACAGGGTTGGAAACACCATATATTTT	CASSYSNRVGNTIYF
-	TRBV6-1	TRBD1	TRBJ2-5	TGTGCCAGCAGTGCCCAGGGGGCAGCCGTCCAAGAGACCCAGTACTTC	CASSAQGAAVQETQYF
many	TRBV4-2	TRBD1	TRBJ1-6	TGTGCCAGCAGCCAAGCAGGGGGTCTAGGTTCACCCCTCCACTTT	CASSQAGGLGSPLHF
-	TRBV5-1	-	TRBJ2-5	TGCGCCAGCAGCCGACAGTTAATGGGCCAAGAGACCCAGTACTTC	CASSRQLMGQETQYF
few	TRBV12-3/TRBV12-4	-	TRBJ2-7	TGTGCCAGCAGTTTCGAGGGTCCCTACGAGCAGTACTTC	CASSFEGPYEQYF
-	TRBV6-1	-	TRBJ2-7	TGTGCCAGCAGTGAAGGTAGGGCAGGGAACACCTACGAGCAGTACTTC	CASSEGRAGNTYEQYF
-	TRBV6-5	-	TRBJ1-2	TGTGCCAGCAGTCCGGGGGGGGAGAACTATGGCTACACCTTC	CASSPGGENYGYTF
-	TRBV6-6	-	TRBJ1-5	TGTGCCAGCACCCAGGACAGTAGCAATCAGCCCCAGCATTTT	CASTQDSSNQPQHF
-	TRBV4-1	-	TRBJ1-5	TGCGCCAGCAGCCAAGATATACAGGGAGCACTTAATCAGCCCCAGCATTTT	CASSQDIQGALNQPQHF
-	TRBV30	-	TRBJ1-3	TGTGCCTGGGGAAGAGGGGGTCTCCTCTCTGGAAACACCATATATTTT	CAWGRGGLLSGNTIYF
-	TRBV7-9	TRBD2	TRBJ2-1	TGTGCCAGCAGCTTAGTTAGCGGGGGTGCTAATGAGCAGTTCTTC	CASSLVSGGANEQFF
-	TRBV19	-	TRBJ1-1	TGTGCCAGTAGTAGCGGGGCTCTAGCTGAAGCTTTCTTT	CASSSGALAEAFF
-	TRBV5-1	-	TRBJ1-5	TGCGCCAGCAGCCCGGGAGAAGGAGAGAATCAGCCCCAGCATTTT	CASSPGEGENQPQHF
-	TRBV9	TRBD2	TRBJ2-3	TGTGCCAGCAGCGGGGGACTAGCGACAGATACGCAGTATTTT	CASSGGLATDTQYF
-	TRBV5-1	-	TRBJ1-4	TGCGCCAGCAGCTTGGTAGGGGCCTATAATGAAAAACTGTTTTTT	CASSLVGAYNEKLFF
-	TRBV4-1	TRBD1	TRBJ1-6	TGCGCCAGCAGCCCCCGGGACAGTAATAATTCACCCCTCCACTTT	CASSPRDSNNSPLHF
-	TRBV19	-	TRBJ2-3	TGTGCCAGTAGGCCCGGGGGCACAGATACGCAGTATTTT	CASRPGGTDTQYF
-	TRBV5-1	-	TRBJ1-6	TGCGCCAGCAGCTTGGTAACCTCGGGTTCACCCCTCCACTTT	CASSLVTSGSPLHF
-	TRBV7-9	TRBD2	TRBJ2-7	TGTGCCAGCAGCTTAGCCGATCCTAAGACTAGCAAGTACTTC	CASSLADPKTSKYF
-	TRBV6-5	TRBD2	TRBJ2-1	TGTGCCAGCACCTCTGAGGTAGCGGGGGATAATGAGCAGTTCTTC	CASTSEVAGDNEQFF
-	TRBV7-6	-	TRBJ2-2	TGTGCCAGCAGCTTGGGGACACGAAACACCGGGGAGCTGTTTTTT	CASSLGTRNTGELFF
-	TRBV4-2	TRBD1	TRBJ1-5	TGTGCCAGCAGTCGTGACAGGGGACGCAATCAGCCCCAGCATTTT	CASSRDRGRNQPQHF
-	TRBV30	-	TRBJ2-5	TGTGCCTGGATCCCGGTGCGAGGCCGACAAGAGACCCAGTACTTC	CAWIPVRGRQETQYF
-	TRBV25-1	TRBD1	TRBJ1-6	TGTGCCAGCGGACAGGGGCCCCTTAATTCACCCCTCCACTTT	CASGQGPLNSPLHF